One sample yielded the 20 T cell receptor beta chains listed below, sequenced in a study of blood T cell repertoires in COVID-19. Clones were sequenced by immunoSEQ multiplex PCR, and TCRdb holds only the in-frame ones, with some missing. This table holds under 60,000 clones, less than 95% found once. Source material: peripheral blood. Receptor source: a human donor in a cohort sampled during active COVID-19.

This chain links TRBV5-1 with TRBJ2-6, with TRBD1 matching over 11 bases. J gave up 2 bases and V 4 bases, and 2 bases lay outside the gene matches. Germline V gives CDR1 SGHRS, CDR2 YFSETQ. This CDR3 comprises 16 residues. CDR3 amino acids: CASSRGQGAGANVLTF. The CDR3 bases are TGCGCCAGCAGCCGGGGACAGGGGGCTGGGGCCAACGTCCTGACTTTC.

CDR3 in DNA: TGTGCCAGCTCAACAGGGAGCACTGAAGCTTTCTTT. Translation: CASSTGSTEAFF. J is TRBJ1-1 and V is TRBV18; the D gene is possibly TRBD1 (6 bases). The CDR3 loop spans 12 amino acids. CDR1 is KGHSH, CDR2 LQKENI, per germline. V shed 5 bases and J shed 4 bases, with 8 bases lying between them.

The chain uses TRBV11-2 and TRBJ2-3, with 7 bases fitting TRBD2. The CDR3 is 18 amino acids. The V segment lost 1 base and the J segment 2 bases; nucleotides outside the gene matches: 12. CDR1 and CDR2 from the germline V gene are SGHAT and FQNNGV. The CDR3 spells CASSLGVRLAAYTDTQYF. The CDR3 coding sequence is TGTGCCAGCAGCTTAGGGGTACGGCTAGCGGCCTACACAGATACGCAGTATTTT.

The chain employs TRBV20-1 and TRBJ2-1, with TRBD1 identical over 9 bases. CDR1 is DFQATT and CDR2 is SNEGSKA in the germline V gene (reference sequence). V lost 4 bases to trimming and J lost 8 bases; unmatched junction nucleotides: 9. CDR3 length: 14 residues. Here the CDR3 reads CSANDRGARYEQFF. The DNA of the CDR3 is TGCAGTGCTAATGACAGGGGGGCTCGGTATGAGCAGTTCTTC.

The CDR3: CASSLIVAGANVLTF. The CDR3 DNA follows: TGTGCCAGCAGCTTAATAGTTGCTGGGGCCAACGTCCTGACTTTC. The chain is built from TRBV7-3 and TRBJ2-6; no definite D call. The V end was cut by 1 base, the J end by 2 bases, with 6 bases between. Germline V gives CDR1 SGHTA, CDR2 FQGTGA. The CDR3 contains 15 residues.

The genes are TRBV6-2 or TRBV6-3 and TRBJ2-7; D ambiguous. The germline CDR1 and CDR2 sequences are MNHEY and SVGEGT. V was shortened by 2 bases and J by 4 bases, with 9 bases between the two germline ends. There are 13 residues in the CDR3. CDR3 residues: CASSYGFGYEQYF. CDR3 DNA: TGTGCCAGCAGTTACGGGTTCGGGTACGAGCAGTACTTC.

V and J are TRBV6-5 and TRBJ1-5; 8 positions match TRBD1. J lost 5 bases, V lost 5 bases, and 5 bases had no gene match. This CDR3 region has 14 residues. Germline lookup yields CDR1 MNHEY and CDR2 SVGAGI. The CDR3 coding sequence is TGTGCCAGCAGTCGCGGACAGGGCCATCAGCCCCAGCATTTT. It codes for CASSRGQGHQPQHF.

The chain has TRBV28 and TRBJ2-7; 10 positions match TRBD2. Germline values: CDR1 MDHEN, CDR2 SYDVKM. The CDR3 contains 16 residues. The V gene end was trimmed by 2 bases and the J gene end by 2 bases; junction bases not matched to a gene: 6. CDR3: CASSLLAGVGAYEQYF. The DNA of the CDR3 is TGTGCCAGCAGTTTACTAGCGGGAGTAGGGGCCTACGAGCAGTACTTC.

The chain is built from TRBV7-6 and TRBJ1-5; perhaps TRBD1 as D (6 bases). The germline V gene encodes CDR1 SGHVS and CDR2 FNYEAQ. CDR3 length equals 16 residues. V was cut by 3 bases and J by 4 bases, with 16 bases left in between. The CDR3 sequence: CASSLGAFSPNQPQHF. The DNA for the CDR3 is TGTGCCAGCAGCTTGGGGGCCTTCTCCCCTAATCAGCCCCAGCATTTT.

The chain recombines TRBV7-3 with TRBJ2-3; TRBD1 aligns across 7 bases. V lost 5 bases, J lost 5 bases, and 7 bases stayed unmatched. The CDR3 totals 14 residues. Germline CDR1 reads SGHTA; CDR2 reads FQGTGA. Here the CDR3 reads CASSLTGSGDTQYF. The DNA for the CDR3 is TGTGCCAGCAGCCTGACAGGGTCGGGAGATACGCAGTATTTT.

CDR3 sequence (DNA): TGTGCCAGCAGCGTATTAGGGGAGGTCCAAGAGACCCAGTACTTC. Residues: CASSVLGEVQETQYF. J is TRBJ2-5 and V is TRBV9; TRBD2 is a possible D gene (6 bases). Germline CDR1 and CDR2: SGDLS and YYNGEE. The CDR3 extends over 15 amino acids. Deletions cut 1 base from V and 1 base from J, with 11 bases between.

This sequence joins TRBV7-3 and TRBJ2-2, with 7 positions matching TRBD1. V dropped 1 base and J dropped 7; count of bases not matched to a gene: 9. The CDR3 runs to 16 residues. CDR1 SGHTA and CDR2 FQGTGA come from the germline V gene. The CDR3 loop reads CASSLIGTARGGELFF. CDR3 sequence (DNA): TGTGCCAGCAGCTTAATAGGGACAGCGAGGGGCGGGGAGCTGTTTTTT.

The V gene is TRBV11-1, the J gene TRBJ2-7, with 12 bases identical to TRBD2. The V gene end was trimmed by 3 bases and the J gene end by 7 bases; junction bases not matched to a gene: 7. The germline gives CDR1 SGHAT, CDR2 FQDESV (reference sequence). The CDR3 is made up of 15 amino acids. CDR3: CASSLASGRAWEQYF. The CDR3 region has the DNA TGTGCCAGCAGCTTGGCTAGCGGGAGGGCCTGGGAGCAGTACTTC.

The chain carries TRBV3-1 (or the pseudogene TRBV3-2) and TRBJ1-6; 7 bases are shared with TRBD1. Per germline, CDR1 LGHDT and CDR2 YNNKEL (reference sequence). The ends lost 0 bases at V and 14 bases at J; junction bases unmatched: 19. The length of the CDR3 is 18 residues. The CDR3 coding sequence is TGTGCCAGCAGCCAAGACCCCCCCGCCGGGACAGCGGTAGGATCCCTCCACTTT. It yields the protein CASSQDPPAGTAVGSLHF.

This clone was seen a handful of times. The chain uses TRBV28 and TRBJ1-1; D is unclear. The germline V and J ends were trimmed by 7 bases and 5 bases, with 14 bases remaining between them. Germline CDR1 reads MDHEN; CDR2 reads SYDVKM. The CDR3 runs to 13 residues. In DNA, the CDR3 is TGTGCCAGCATCACTAGTGGTTCGACTGAAGCTTTCTTT. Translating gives CASITSGSTEAFF.

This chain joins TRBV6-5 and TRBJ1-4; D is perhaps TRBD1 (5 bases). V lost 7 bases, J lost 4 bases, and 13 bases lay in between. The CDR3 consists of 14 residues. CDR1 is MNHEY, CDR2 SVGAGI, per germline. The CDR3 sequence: CASKVGGLNEKLFF. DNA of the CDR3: TGTGCCAGCAAAGTGGGGGGTCTTAATGAAAAACTGTTTTTT.

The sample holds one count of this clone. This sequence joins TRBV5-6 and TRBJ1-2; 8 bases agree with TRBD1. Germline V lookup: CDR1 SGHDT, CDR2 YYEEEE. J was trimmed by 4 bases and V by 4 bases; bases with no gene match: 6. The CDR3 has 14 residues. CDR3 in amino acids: CASSGGQGGYGYTF. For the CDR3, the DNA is TGTGCCAGCAGCGGAGGACAGGGCGGCTATGGCTACACCTTC.

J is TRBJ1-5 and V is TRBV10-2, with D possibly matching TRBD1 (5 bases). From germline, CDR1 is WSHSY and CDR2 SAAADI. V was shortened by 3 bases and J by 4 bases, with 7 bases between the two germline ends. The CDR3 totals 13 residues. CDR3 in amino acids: CASSDPGNQPQHF. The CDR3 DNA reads TGCGCCAGCAGTGATCCAGGGAATCAGCCCCAGCATTTT.

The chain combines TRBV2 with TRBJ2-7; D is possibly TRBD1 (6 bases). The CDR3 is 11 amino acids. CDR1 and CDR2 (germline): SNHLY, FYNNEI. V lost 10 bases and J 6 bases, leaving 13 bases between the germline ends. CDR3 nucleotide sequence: TGTGCCACCGCTCTAGGGGGCGAGCAGTACTTC. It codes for CATALGGEQYF.

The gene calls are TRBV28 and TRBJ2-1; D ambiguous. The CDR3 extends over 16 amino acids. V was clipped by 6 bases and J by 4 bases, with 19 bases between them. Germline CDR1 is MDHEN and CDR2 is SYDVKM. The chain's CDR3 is CASSPQFGRSYNEQFF. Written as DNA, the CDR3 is TGTGCCAGCAGCCCCCAGTTCGGAAGGAGTTACAATGAGCAGTTCTTC.